Presented here are 3 T cell receptor beta chains from one specimen sequenced in a study of post-analysis software for immune sequencing data. Study-wide results and caveats: Relative to controls, patients had 5 or 6 TRBV segments at higher frequency, with TRBV5-6, TRBV5-1 and TRBV20-1 among these.

Sequencing libraries made from TCR beta cDNA carried unique molecular identifiers. MiXCR was run by TCRdb on the PCR reads, yielding one entry per CDR3 protein. The table records fewer than 550,000 distinct CDR3 sequences, around a third of them present only once. For these TCRs, the target antigens are not known. Specimen: blood. The receptors were gathered from a girl under 18 with multiple sclerosis.

V gene TRBV5-1 combines with J gene TRBJ2-1; D possibly corresponds to TRBD1 (5 bases). Germline lookup yields CDR1 SGHRS and CDR2 YFSETQ. The V and J ends lost 0 bases and 4 bases respectively, with 11 bases between them. The CDR3 length is 15 residues. In DNA, the CDR3 is TGCGCCAGCAGCTTGGGGACACCGGAGTACAATGAGCAGTTCTTC. Its translation is CASSLGTPEYNEQFF.

The sample holds a few counts of this clonotype. This rearrangement joins TRBV14 to TRBJ2-4; 7 nucleotides align to TRBD2. The end of the DNA aligns better with TRBJ2-7, so the J call may be wrong. The CDR3 is 13 residues long. Germline CDR1 and CDR2: SGHDN and FVKESK. CDR3 nucleotide sequence: TGTGCCAGCAGCCAGGTGGGACTATACGAGCAGTACTTC. Protein product: CASSQVGLYEQYF.

Note on this clonotype: A much larger clonotype is one base distant, so this may be a read error. The V and J genes are TRBV29-1 and TRBJ2-4; the D gene is possibly TRBD2 (7 bases). Germline V CDR1 and CDR2: SQVTM, ANQGSEA. CDR3 length: 12 residues. The CDR3 sequence is CSGEMGGAIQYF. Here the CDR3 DNA reads TGCAGCGGTGAAATGGGGGGGGCCATTCAGTACTTC.